One sample yielded the 2 T cell receptor beta chains listed below, sequenced in a study of blood T cells in healthy people across ages. Alongside a J-beta primer mix, a sample-barcoded 5' primer served in a second PCR lasting about 7 to 12 cycles. Using its own MiXCR run on the 5' RACE reads, TCRdb lists one record per CDR3 protein. Of roughly 1,500,000 distinct CDR3 sequences in the sample, about 35% were seen once. The sequencing sample was made of blood. The receptors were sampled from a woman aged 30 to 39 in good health.

In regard to this clonotype: The junction departs from the called germline gene at one end, perhaps through a read error. The V gene is TRBV4-1, the J gene TRBJ1-6; D gene unclear. In germline, CDR1 is MGHRA, CDR2 YSYEKL. This CDR3 is built from 13 residues. The CDR3 nucleotides read TGCGCCGGCAGCCCTGGAGGGAATTCACCCCTCCACTTT. The encoded protein is CAGSPGGNSPLHF.

The chain employs TRBV29-1 and TRBJ2-3; the match to TRBD2 covers 11 bases. Germline lookup yields CDR1 SQVTM and CDR2 ANQGSEA. CDR3 size: 14 residues. Trimming removed 4 bases from V and 4 bases from J; junction bases left unmatched: 4. CDR3: CSVAGTSGADTQYF. The DNA of the CDR3 is TGCAGCGTTGCCGGGACTAGCGGTGCAGATACGCAGTATTTT.